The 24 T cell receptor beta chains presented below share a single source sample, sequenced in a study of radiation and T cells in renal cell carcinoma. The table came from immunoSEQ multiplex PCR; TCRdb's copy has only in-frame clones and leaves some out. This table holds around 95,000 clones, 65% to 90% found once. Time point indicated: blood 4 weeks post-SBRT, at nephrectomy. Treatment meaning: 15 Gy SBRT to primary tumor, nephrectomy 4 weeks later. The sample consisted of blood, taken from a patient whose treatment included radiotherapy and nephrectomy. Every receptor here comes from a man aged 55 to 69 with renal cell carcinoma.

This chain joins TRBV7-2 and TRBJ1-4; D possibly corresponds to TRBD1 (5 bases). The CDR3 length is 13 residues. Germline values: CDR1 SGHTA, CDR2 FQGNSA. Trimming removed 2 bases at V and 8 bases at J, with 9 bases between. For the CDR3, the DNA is TGTGCCAGCAGCTTAAGTGGGGGGGAAAAACTGTTTTTT. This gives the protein CASSLSGGEKLFF.

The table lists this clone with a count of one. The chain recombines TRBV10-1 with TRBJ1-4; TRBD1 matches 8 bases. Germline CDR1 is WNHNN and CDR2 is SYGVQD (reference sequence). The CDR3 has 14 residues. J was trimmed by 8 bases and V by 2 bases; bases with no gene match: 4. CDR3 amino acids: CASSEGTGYEKLFF. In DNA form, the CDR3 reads TGCGCCAGCAGTGAGGGGACAGGCTACGAAAAACTGTTTTTT.

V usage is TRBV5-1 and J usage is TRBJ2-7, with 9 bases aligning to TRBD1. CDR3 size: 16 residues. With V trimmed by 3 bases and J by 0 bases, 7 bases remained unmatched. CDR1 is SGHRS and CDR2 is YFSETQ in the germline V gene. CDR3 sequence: CASSSRQGGISYEQYF. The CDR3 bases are TGCGCCAGCAGCTCTCGACAGGGGGGGATCTCCTACGAGCAGTACTTC.

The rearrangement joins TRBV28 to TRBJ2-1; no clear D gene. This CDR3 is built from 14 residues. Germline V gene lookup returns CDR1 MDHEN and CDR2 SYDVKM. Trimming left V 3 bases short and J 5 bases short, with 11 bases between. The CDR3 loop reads CASSFSRIDNEQFF. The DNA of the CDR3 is TGTGCCAGCAGTTTCAGCAGGATTGACAATGAGCAGTTCTTC.

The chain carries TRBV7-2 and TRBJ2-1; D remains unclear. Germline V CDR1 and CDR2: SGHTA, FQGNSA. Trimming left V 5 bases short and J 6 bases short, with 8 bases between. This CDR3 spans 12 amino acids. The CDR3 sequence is CASSATFNEQFF. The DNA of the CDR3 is TGTGCCAGCAGCGCGACTTTCAATGAGCAGTTCTTC. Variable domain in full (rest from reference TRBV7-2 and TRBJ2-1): GAGVSQSPSNKVTEKGKDVELRCDPISGHTALYWYRQSLGQGLEFLIYFQGNSAPDKSGLPSDRFSAERTGGSVSTLTIQRTQQEDSAVYLCASSATFNEQFFGPGTRLTVL.

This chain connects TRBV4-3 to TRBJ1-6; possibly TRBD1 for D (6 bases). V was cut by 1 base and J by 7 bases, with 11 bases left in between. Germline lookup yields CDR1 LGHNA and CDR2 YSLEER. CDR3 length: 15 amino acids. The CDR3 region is CASSQGPGQNSPLHF. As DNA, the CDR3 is TGCGCCAGCAGCCAAGGCCCCGGACAGAATTCACCCCTCCACTTT.

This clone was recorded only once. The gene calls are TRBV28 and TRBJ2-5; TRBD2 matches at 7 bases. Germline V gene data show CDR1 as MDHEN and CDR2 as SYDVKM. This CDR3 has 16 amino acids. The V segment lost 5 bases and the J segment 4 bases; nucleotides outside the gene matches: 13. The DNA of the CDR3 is TGTGCCAGCAGTCCGGGCGGGGGACTACCCAGAGAGACCCAGTACTTC. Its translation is CASSPGGGLPRETQYF.

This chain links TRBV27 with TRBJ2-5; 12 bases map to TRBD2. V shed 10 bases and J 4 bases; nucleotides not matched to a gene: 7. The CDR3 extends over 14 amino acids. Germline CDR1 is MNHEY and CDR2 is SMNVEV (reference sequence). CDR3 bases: TGTGCCACCGGACTAGCGGGGCGAGGAGAGACCCAGTACTTC. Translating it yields CATGLAGRGETQYF.

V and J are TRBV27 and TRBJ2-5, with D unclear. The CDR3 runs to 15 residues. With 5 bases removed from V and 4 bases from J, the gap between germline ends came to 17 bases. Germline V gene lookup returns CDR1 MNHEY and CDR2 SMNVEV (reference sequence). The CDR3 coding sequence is TGTGCCAGCAGTACGCTCCCCGACGGTAGAGAGACCCAGTACTTC. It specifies CASSTLPDGRETQYF.

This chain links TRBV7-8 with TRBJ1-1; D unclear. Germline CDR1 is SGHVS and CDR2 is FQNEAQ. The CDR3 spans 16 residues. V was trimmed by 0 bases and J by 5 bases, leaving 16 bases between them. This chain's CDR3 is CASSLARFGRWTEAFF. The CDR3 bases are TGTGCCAGCAGCTTAGCCCGATTCGGGAGGTGGACTGAAGCTTTCTTT.

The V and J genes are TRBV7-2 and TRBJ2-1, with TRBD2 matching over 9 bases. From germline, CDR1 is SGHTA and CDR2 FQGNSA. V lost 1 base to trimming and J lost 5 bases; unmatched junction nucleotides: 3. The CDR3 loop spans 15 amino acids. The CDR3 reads CASSLGLAGDNEQFF. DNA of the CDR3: TGTGCCAGCAGCTTAGGGTTAGCGGGAGACAATGAGCAGTTCTTC.

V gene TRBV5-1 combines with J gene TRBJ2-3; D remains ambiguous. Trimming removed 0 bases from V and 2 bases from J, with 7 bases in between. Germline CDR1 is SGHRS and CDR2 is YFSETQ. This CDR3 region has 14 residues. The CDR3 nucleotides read TGCGCCAGCAGCTTGGACACCTCCACAGATACGCAGTATTTT. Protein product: CASSLDTSTDTQYF. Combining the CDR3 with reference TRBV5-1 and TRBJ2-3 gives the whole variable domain KAGVTQTPRYLIKTRGQQVTLSCSPISGHRSVSWYQQTPGQGLQFLFEYFSETQRNKGNFPGRFSGRQFSNSRSEMNVSTLELGDSALYLCASSLDTSTDTQYFGPGTRLTVL.

CDR3 region: CASSPPSAAGELFF. In DNA form, the CDR3 reads TGTGCCAGCTCACCACCGTCCGCGGCCGGGGAGCTGTTTTTT. The V gene is TRBV18, the J gene TRBJ2-2; D unclear. Trimming took off 0 bases at V and 6 bases at J, with 8 bases between the two ends. Germline-derived CDR1 and CDR2 are KGHSH and LQKENI. This CDR3 region has 14 residues.

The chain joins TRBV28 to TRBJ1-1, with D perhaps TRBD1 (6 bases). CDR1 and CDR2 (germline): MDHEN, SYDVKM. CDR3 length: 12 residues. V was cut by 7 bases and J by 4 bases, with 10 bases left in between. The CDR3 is CASIQDSTEAFF. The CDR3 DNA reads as TGTGCCAGCATCCAGGACAGCACTGAAGCTTTCTTT.

Here the CDR3 reads CASSPGGGGNTIYF. In DNA form, the CDR3 reads TGTGCCAGCTCACCGGGGGGAGGAGGAAACACCATATATTTT. The chain is built from TRBV18 and TRBJ1-3, with D possibly TRBD1 on 5 matching bases. Germline CDR1 is KGHSH and CDR2 is LQKENI. There are 14 residues in the CDR3. The V end was cut by 3 bases, the J end by 4 bases, with 10 bases between.

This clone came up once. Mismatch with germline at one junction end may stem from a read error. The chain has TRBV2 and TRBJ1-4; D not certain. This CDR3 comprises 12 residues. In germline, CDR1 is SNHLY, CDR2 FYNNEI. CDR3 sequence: CASSSTNEKLFF. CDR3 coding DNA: TGTGCCAGCAGTTCAACCAATGAAAAACTGTTTTTT.

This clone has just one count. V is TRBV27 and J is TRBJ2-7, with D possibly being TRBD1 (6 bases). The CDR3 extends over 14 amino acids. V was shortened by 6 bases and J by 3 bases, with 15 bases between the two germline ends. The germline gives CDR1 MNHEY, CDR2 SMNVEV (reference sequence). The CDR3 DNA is TGTGCCAGCAGAAGGGGGAAGGTTGACTACGAGCAGTACTTC. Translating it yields CASRRGKVDYEQYF.

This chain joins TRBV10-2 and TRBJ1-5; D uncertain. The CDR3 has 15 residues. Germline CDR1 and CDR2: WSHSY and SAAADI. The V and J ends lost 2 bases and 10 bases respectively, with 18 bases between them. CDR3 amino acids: CASSELGSIISPQHF. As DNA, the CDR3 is TGCGCCAGCAGTGAGCTGGGCAGTATAATCAGCCCCCAGCATTTT.

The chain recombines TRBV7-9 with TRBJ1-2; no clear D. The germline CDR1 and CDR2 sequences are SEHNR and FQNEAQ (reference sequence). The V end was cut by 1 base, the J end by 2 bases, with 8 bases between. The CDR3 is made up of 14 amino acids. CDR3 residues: CASSLVLGNYGYTF. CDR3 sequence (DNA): TGTGCCAGCAGCTTAGTCTTAGGGAACTATGGCTACACCTTC. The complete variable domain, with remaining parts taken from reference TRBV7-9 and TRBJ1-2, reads DTGVSQNPRHKITKRGQNVTFRCDPISEHNRLYWYRQTLGQGPEFLTYFQNEAQLEKSRLLSDRFSAERPKGSFSTLEIQRTEQGDSAMYLCASSLVLGNYGYTFGSGTRLTVV.

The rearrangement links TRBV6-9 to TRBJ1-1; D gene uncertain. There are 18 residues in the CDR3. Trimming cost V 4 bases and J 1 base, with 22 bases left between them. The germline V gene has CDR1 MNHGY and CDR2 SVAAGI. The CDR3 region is CASSSSSRHPTENTEAFF. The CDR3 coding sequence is TGTGCCAGCAGTTCGTCCTCTCGCCATCCCACGGAGAACACTGAAGCTTTCTTT.

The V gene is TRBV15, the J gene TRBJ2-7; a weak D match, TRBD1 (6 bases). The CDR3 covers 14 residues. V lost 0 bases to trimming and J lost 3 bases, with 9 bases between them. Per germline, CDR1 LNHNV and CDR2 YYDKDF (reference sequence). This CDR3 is CATSRDAGDYEQYF. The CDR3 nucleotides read TGTGCCACCAGCAGAGATGCAGGGGACTACGAGCAGTACTTC.

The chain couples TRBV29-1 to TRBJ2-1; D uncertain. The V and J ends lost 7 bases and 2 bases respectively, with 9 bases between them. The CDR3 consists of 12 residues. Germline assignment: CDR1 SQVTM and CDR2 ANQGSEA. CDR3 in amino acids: CSAGRPYNEQFF. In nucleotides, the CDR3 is TGCAGCGCGGGCCGGCCCTACAATGAGCAGTTCTTC.

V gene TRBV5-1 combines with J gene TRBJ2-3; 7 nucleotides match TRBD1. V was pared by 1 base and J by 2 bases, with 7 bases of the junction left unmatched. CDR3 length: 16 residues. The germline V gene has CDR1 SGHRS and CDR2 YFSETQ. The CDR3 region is CASSLSPGQTTDTQYF. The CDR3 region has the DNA TGCGCCAGCAGCTTGTCTCCGGGACAGACCACAGATACGCAGTATTTT.

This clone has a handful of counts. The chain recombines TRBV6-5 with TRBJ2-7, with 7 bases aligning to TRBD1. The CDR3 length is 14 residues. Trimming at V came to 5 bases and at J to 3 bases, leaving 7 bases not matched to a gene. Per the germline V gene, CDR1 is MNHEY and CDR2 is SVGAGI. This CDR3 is CASSDRAQGYEQYF. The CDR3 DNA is TGTGCCAGCAGTGACAGGGCACAGGGCTACGAGCAGTACTTC.